This T cell receptor beta chain was found in a study of control samples from healthy donors and cancer patients. Profiling relied on immunoSEQ multiplex PCR, and the TCRdb table lists in-frame clones only, not all of them. The table has about 50,000 clones, about 90% seen once. The CDR3 is 11 amino acids. Trimming pared 3 bases from V and 7 bases from J, leaving 6 bases between. The V gene is TRBV12-3 or TRBV12-4, the J gene TRBJ2-5, with no clear D. This TCR derives from a man over 45 with head and neck cancer. The specimen was PBMCs. The CDR3 nucleotides read TGTGCCAGCAGTTTCGAAGGGACCCAGTACTTC. This translates into CASSFEGTQYF.